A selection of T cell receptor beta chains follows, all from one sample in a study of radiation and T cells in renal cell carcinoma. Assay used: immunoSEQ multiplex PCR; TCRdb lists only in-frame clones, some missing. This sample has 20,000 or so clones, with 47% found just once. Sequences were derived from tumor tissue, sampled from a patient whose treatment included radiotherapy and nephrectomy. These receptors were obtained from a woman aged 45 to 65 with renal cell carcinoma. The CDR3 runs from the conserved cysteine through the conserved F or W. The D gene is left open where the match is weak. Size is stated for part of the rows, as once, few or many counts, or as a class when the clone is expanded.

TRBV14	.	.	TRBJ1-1	CASRREGGRAFF	TGTGCCAGCAGACGAGAGGGGGGGAGAGCTTTCTTT
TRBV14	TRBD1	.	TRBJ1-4	CASSLWTGGSEKLFF	TGTGCCAGCAGCCTCTGGACAGGGGGCAGTGAAAAACTGTTTTTT
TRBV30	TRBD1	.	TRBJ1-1	CAWNDRGEAFF	TGTGCCTGGAACGACAGGGGTGAAGCTTTCTTT
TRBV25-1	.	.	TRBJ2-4	CASSEIDGNIQYF	TGTGCCAGCAGTGAGATCGACGGAAACATTCAGTACTTC
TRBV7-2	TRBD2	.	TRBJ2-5	CASSRGLAGGRETQYF	TGTGCCAGCAGCCGGGGACTAGCGGGGGGTCGAGAGACCCAGTACTTC
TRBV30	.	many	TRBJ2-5	CAWRLEETQYF	TGTGCCTGGAGGTTGGAAGAGACCCAGTACTTC
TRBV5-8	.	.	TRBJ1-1	CASSVRAEAFF	TGTGCCAGCAGTGTCAGGGCGGAAGCTTTCTTT
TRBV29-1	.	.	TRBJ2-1	CSAGRGVEQFF	TGCAGCGCCGGGAGAGGGGTTGAGCAGTTCTTC
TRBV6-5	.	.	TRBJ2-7	CASSAAPFEQYF	TGTGCCAGCAGTGCCGCGCCTTTCGAGCAGTACTTC
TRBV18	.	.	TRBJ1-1	CASSQAGGAEAFF	TGTGCCAGCTCACAAGCCGGTGGCGCTGAAGCTTTCTTT
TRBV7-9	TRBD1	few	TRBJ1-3	CASSSATGGEGNTIYF	TGTGCCAGCAGCTCGGCCACAGGGGGGGAAGGAAACACCATATATTTT
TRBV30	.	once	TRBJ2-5	CAWRFRGQAQYF	TGTGCCTGGAGGTTCAGGGGTCAGGCCCAGTACTTC
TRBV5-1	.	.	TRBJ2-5	CASSLAGGETQYF	TGCGCCAGCAGCCTGGCCGGGGGAGAGACCCAGTACTTC
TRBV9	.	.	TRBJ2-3	CASSTQTGGPDTQYF	TGTGCCAGCAGCACCCAAACCGGGGGGCCGGATACGCAGTATTTT
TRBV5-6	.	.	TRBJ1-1	CASSLRGTEAFF	TGTGCCAGCAGCTTGAGGGGGACTGAAGCTTTCTTT
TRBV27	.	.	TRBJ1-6	CASSFGQTSSYNSPLHF	TGTGCCAGCAGTTTTGGACAGACAAGCTCCTATAATTCACCCCTCCACTTT
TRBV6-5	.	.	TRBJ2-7	CASSHGDQAYEQYF	TGTGCCAGCAGCCACGGGGATCAAGCCTACGAGCAGTACTTC
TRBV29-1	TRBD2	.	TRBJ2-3	CSVVGLAGVLDTQYF	TGCAGCGTTGTGGGCCTAGCGGGGGTTTTAGATACGCAGTATTTT
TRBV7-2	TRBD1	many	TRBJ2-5	CASSPTGGRETQYF	TGTGCCAGCAGCCCTACAGGGGGCCGAGAGACCCAGTACTTC
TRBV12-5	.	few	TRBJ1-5	CASGLASEQPQHF	TGTGCTAGTGGTTTGGCCTCGGAACAGCCCCAGCATTTT
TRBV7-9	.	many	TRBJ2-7	CASSESYEQYF	TGTGCCAGCAGCGAATCCTACGAGCAGTACTTC
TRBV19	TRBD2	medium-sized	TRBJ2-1	CASRQTSGGYNEQFF	TGTGCCAGTAGGCAGACTAGCGGGGGCTACAATGAGCAGTTCTTC
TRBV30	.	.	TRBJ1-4	CAWSVDGPSTNEKLFF	TGTGCCTGGAGTGTAGACGGACCCTCAACTAATGAAAAACTGTTTTTT
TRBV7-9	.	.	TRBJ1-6	CASSLVSGAESPLHF	TGTGCCAGCAGCTTAGTCTCAGGAGCGGAATCACCCCTCCACTTT
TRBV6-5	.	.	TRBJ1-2	CASSHRANYGYTF	TGTGCCAGCAGCCACAGGGCGAACTATGGCTACACCTTC
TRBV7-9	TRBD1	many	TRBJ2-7	CASRRDSSYEQYF	TGTGCCAGCAGGAGGGACAGTAGCTACGAGCAGTACTTC
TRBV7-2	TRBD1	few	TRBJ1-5	CASSQGANFNQPQHF	TGTGCCAGCTCCCAGGGGGCCAACTTCAATCAGCCCCAGCATTTT
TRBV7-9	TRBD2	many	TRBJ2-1	CASRRSGGYSYNEQFF	TGTGCCAGCAGACGCTCCGGGGGGTACTCCTACAATGAGCAGTTCTTC
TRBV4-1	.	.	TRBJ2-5	CASSPRDPEGTQYF	TGCGCCAGCAGCCCGAGGGACCCTGAGGGGACCCAGTACTTC
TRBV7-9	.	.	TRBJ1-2	CASSLGGPRGTF	TGTGCCAGCAGCTTAGGGGGCCCCAGGGGAACCTTC
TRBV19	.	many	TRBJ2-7	CASSIGLGGEQYF	TGTGCCAGTAGTATCGGACTGGGAGGCGAGCAGTACTTC
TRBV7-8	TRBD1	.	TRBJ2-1	CASSTGTETQFF	TGTGCCAGCAGCACTGGGACAGAAACTCAGTTCTTC
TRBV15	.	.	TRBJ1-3	CATSRDLVRSSGNTIYF	TGTGCCACCAGCAGAGATCTCGTCAGGAGCTCTGGAAACACCATATATTTT
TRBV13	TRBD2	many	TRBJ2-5	CASSPREGETQYF	TGTGCCAGCAGCCCCAGGGAGGGGGAGACCCAGTACTTC
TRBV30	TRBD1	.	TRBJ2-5	CAWSDDRGETQYF	TGTGCCTGGAGCGACGACAGGGGAGAGACCCAGTACTTC
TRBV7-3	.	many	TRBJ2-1	CASSLDGVLDEQFF	TGTGCCAGCAGCCTAGACGGGGTTTTGGATGAGCAGTTCTTC
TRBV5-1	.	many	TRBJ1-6	CASSLGEIIGSPLHF	TGCGCCAGCAGCTTGGGGGAGATCATCGGTTCACCCCTCCACTTT
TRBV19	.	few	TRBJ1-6	CASSSPPGVSRNSPLHF	TGTGCCAGTAGTAGCCCCCCGGGAGTGAGTAGGAATTCACCCCTCCACTTT
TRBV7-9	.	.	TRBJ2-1	CASSSPDLYNEQFF	TGTGCCAGCAGCTCCCCGGACCTCTACAATGAGCAGTTCTTC
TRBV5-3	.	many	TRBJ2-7	CARSLPPYEQYF	TGTGCCAGAAGCTTACCGCCCTACGAGCAGTACTTC
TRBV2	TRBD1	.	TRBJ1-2	CASSEDTPGGYGYTF	TGTGCCAGCAGTGAGGACACTCCAGGGGGATATGGCTACACCTTC
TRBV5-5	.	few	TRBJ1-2	CASKTFGGRDGYTF	TGTGCCAGCAAAACTTTCGGGGGGCGCGATGGCTACACCTTC
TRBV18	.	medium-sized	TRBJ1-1	CASSPRDTEAFF	TGTGCCAGCTCACCACGAGATACTGAAGCTTTCTTT
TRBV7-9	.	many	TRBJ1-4	CASSLIEGLGEKLFF	TGTGCCAGCAGCTTAATTGAGGGTCTGGGTGAAAAACTGTTTTTT
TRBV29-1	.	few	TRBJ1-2	CSVPGARGGYTF	TGCAGCGTCCCCGGGGCGCGAGGAGGCTACACCTTC
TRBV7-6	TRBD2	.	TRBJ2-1	CASSQIAGNEQFF	TGTGCCAGCAGCCAAATAGCGGGTAATGAGCAGTTCTTC
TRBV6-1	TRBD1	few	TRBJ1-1	CASSEGQGAFF	TGTGCCAGCAGTGAGGGACAGGGGGCTTTCTTT
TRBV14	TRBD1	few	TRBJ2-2	CASSPTGGYTGELFF	TGTGCCAGCAGCCCTACAGGGGGGTACACCGGGGAGCTGTTTTTT
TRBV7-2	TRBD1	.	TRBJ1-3	CASSLDSRGRGNTIYF	TGTGCCAGCAGCTTAGACTCGAGGGGGCGAGGAAACACCATATATTTT
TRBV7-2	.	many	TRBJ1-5	CASSLQYSNQPQHF	TGTGCCAGCAGCCTACAGTATAGCAATCAGCCCCAGCATTTT
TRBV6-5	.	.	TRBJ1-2	CASSYGRAVLRYGYTF	TGTGCCAGCAGTTATGGCAGGGCCGTCCTTCGCTATGGCTACACCTTC
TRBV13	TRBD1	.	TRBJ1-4	CASSLWGQSNEKLFF	TGTGCCAGCAGCTTATGGGGACAGTCTAATGAAAAACTGTTTTTT
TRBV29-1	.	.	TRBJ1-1	CSVDPGHTEAFF	TGCAGCGTTGACCCAGGTCACACTGAAGCTTTCTTT
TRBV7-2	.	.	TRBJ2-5	CASSPPRLTGWETQYF	TGTGCCAGCAGCCCCCCTCGTCTTACAGGTTGGGAGACCCAGTACTTC
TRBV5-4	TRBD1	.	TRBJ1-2	CASSLGQVYGYTF	TGTGCCAGCAGCTTAGGACAGGTCTATGGCTACACCTTC
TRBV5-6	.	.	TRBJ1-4	CASSLADRVREKLFF	TGTGCCAGCAGCTTGGCCGATAGGGTACGAGAAAAACTGTTTTTT
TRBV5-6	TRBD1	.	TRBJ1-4	CASSLGRGYEKLFF	TGTGCCAGCAGCTTGGGCAGGGGGTATGAAAAACTGTTTTTT
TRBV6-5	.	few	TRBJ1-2	CASSSGERRARTF	TGTGCCAGCAGTTCCGGCGAGCGGAGGGCTCGCACCTTC
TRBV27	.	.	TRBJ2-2	CASSFKQNTGELFF	TGTGCCAGCAGTTTTAAACAGAACACCGGGGAGCTGTTTTTT